A single sample gave rise to the 24 T cell receptor beta chains below, sequenced in a study of cytomegalovirus exposure and HLA in healthy donors. In the PCR, 60 Vbeta and 13 Jbeta primers were used. Method: immunoSEQ multiplex PCR; TCRdb's copy keeps in-frame clones and lacks some. The sample has around 82,000 clones; 60% to 85% are singletons. Sequenced input: PBMCs. Receptors originate from a male donor in good health and CMV-seropositive.

This clone came up a few times. The genes are TRBV6-4 and TRBJ2-3; 9 bases match TRBD2. The CDR3 length is 15 residues. J gave up 0 bases and V 3 bases, and 1 base lay outside the gene matches. Germline values: CDR1 MRHNA, CDR2 SNTAGT. CDR3 nucleotide sequence: TGTGCCAGCAGTGAGGGGACTAGCAGCACAGATACGCAGTATTTT. Amino acid sequence: CASSEGTSSTDTQYF.

The chain combines TRBV7-9 with TRBJ2-7, with 8 bases fitting TRBD2. In germline, CDR1 is SEHNR, CDR2 FQNEAQ (reference sequence). This CDR3 is built from 15 residues. The V gene end was trimmed by 5 bases and the J gene end by 1 base; junction bases not matched to a gene: 7. CDR3 sequence (DNA): TGTGCCAGCAGCCCTGGACTAGCAAGATCCTACGAGCAGTACTTC. Translated: CASSPGLARSYEQYF.

This clone was seen once. The chain joins TRBV6-4 to TRBJ2-3; D is perhaps TRBD2 (5 bases). The CDR3 loop spans 13 amino acids. Trimming shortened V by 7 bases and J by 6 bases, and 14 bases separated the two germline ends. Germline assignment: CDR1 MRHNA and CDR2 SNTAGT. The CDR3: CASNNGLRDTQYF. Written as DNA, the CDR3 is TGTGCCAGCAATAACGGACTGCGGGATACGCAGTATTTT.

The chain uses TRBV7-8 and TRBJ2-6, with D unresolved. Germline lookup yields CDR1 SGHVS and CDR2 FQNEAQ. The V end was cut by 5 bases, the J end by 1 base, with 9 bases between. CDR3 size: 15 residues. CDR3 in amino acids: CASSPRSSGANVLTF. DNA for the CDR3: TGTGCCAGCAGCCCTAGAAGTTCTGGGGCCAACGTCCTGACTTTC.

This chain connects TRBV13 to TRBJ2-3; D might be TRBD2 (5 bases). V shed 5 bases and J shed 9 bases, with 15 bases lying between them. The V gene's germline CDR1 is PRHDT and CDR2 FYEKMQ (reference sequence). This CDR3 is 13 amino acids long. CDR3 in amino acids: CASSATGNLTQYF. Here the CDR3 DNA reads TGTGCCAGCAGCGCTACCGGGAACTTGACGCAGTATTTT. Full variable domain (outside the CDR3, taken from reference TRBV13 and TRBJ2-3): AAGVIQSPRHLIKEKRETATLKCYPIPRHDTVYWYQQGPGQDPQFLISFYEKMQSDKGSIPDRFSAQQFSDYHSELNMSSLELGDSALYFCASSATGNLTQYFGPGTRLTVL.

This sequence joins TRBV28 and TRBJ1-1, with TRBD1 matching over 7 bases. This CDR3 contains 14 residues. The V gene's germline CDR1 is MDHEN and CDR2 SYDVKM. Germline trimming cut 8 bases from V and 4 bases from J; bases unmatched to any gene: 10. Here the CDR3 reads CASVFQGVGTEAFF. For the CDR3, the DNA is TGTGCCAGCGTGTTTCAGGGGGTAGGCACTGAAGCTTTCTTT.

This chain links TRBV18 with TRBJ1-2, with a tentative D call TRBD1 (5 bases). CDR3 length equals 15 residues. In germline, CDR1 is KGHSH, CDR2 LQKENI. V shed 3 bases and J shed 4 bases, with 15 bases lying between them. The CDR3 loop is CASSPPASGGYGYTF. CDR3 in DNA: TGTGCCAGCTCACCTCCGGCCTCGGGGGGCTATGGCTACACCTTC.

The chain uses TRBV4-1 and TRBJ2-3, with 10 nucleotides matching TRBD2. Germline lookup yields CDR1 MGHRA and CDR2 YSYEKL. CDR3 length: 17 residues. V shed 4 bases and J 4 bases; nucleotides not matched to a gene: 11. Written as DNA, the CDR3 is TGCGCCAGCAGCCGCCCCGAGCGGGGGGGCCTCCCAGATACGCAGTATTTT. This encodes CASSRPERGGLPDTQYF.

The chain employs TRBV11-2 and TRBJ1-1; D is ambiguous. This CDR3 has 14 amino acids. Germline assignment: CDR1 SGHAT and CDR2 FQNNGV. V lost 5 bases, J lost 10 bases, and 20 bases lay in between. CDR3 region: CASSADGVLSLAFF. The CDR3 DNA is TGTGCCAGCAGCGCGGACGGGGTTTTAAGCTTAGCTTTCTTT.

CDR3 residues: CASSIGTGGYEQYF. The CDR3 nucleotides read TGTGCCAGCAGCATTGGGACAGGGGGGTACGAGCAGTACTTC. The chain recombines TRBV7-2 with TRBJ2-7; 11 bases are shared with TRBD1. CDR1 is SGHTA, CDR2 FQGNSA, per germline. The ends lost 5 bases at V and 4 bases at J; junction bases unmatched: 4. This CDR3 has 14 amino acids.

The chain links TRBV4-1 to TRBJ1-6; 7 positions agree with TRBD1. The CDR3 runs to 16 residues. V was pared by 2 bases and J by 5 bases, with 6 bases of the junction left unmatched. Germline CDR1 is MGHRA and CDR2 is YSYEKL. As DNA, the CDR3 is TGCGCCAGCAGCCAAAAGGGACAGTTACATAATTCACCCCTCCACTTT. Its protein product is CASSQKGQLHNSPLHF.

J is TRBJ2-6 and V is TRBV19, with 7 bases that match TRBD1. The CDR3 has 19 residues. The germline gives CDR1 LNHDA, CDR2 SQIVND (reference sequence). After removal of 4 bases from V and 1 base from J, the junction contained 13 bases not matched to a gene. Here the CDR3 DNA reads TGTGCCAGTAGTAAGCGTCGACGGGACAGCAGATCTGGGGCCAACGTCCTGACTTTC. Translated: CASSKRRRDSRSGANVLTF.

This clone was seen just once. This rearrangement joins TRBV6-5 to TRBJ2-5; 8 bases map to TRBD1. With the DNA end fitting TRBJ2-7 better, the J assignment may be wrong. The CDR3 runs to 14 residues. From germline, CDR1 is MNHEY and CDR2 SVGAGI. CDR3 amino acids: CASSHGQGTYEQYF. The DNA for the CDR3 is TGTGCCAGCAGTCATGGACAGGGAACCTACGAGCAGTACTTC.

CDR3 bases: TGTGCCAGCAGCCGACAGGGTAGCTCCTACGAGCAGTACTTC. Translation: CASSRQGSSYEQYF. This chain uses TRBV11-1 with TRBJ2-5, with 7 bases identical to TRBD1. The end of the DNA fits TRBJ2-7 better, so the J call may be wrong. The germline V gene has CDR1 SGHAT and CDR2 FQDESV (reference sequence). CDR3 length: 14 amino acids.

The chain has TRBV5-1 and TRBJ1-4; 8 bases fit TRBD1. V dropped 4 bases and J dropped 7; count of bases not matched to a gene: 9. Germline lookup yields CDR1 SGHRS and CDR2 YFSETQ. This CDR3 is built from 15 residues. The CDR3 nucleotides are TGCGCCAGCAGCCTGGTAGGACAGGGAACTGAAAAACTGTTTTTT. This codes for CASSLVGQGTEKLFF.

This chain connects TRBV27 to TRBJ1-1; D ambiguous. CDR1 and CDR2 from the germline V gene are MNHEY and SMNVEV (reference sequence). V was trimmed by 5 bases and J by 3 bases, leaving 10 bases between them. CDR3 length: 13 amino acids. CDR3 sequence reads: CASSPLSDTEAFF. The CDR3, as DNA: TGTGCCAGCAGTCCCCTCTCCGACACTGAAGCTTTCTTT.

The chain combines TRBV28 with TRBJ1-2; the match to TRBD1 covers 9 bases. Germline V gene data show CDR1 as MDHEN and CDR2 as SYDVKM. CDR3 size: 15 residues. Trimming cost V 5 bases and J 4 bases; bases outside gene matches: 8. CDR3 sequence: CASSTHRGRSYGYTF. Written as DNA, the CDR3 is TGTGCCAGCAGTACCCACAGGGGGCGCAGCTATGGCTACACCTTC.

This rearrangement joins TRBV5-5 to TRBJ2-7, with TRBD2 matching over 7 bases. The CDR3 is made up of 14 amino acids. V was pared by 2 bases and J by 1 base, with 3 bases of the junction left unmatched. CDR1 is SGHKS, CDR2 YYEKEE, per germline (reference sequence). This chain's CDR3 is CASSFQRGSYEQYF. The CDR3 nucleotides read TGTGCCAGCAGCTTCCAGCGGGGTTCCTACGAGCAGTACTTC.

V gene TRBV5-6 combines with J gene TRBJ2-3; 8 nucleotides agree with TRBD2. With 3 bases clipped from V and 6 bases from J, the junction kept 3 bases outside the gene matches. The length of the CDR3 is 13 residues. Germline lookup yields CDR1 SGHDT and CDR2 YYEEEE. The CDR3 sequence is CASSWGLVDTQYF. The CDR3, as DNA: TGTGCCAGCAGCTGGGGACTAGTTGATACGCAGTATTTT.

The sample holds one count of this clone. The rearrangement uses TRBV6-6 and TRBJ2-5; 13 bases map to TRBD2. V gave up 6 bases and J gave up 5 bases; unmatched junction bases: 9. Per the germline V gene, CDR1 is MNHNY and CDR2 is SVGAGI (reference sequence). The CDR3 is 16 amino acids. The CDR3 nucleotides read TGTGCCAGCAGCCGAGGACTAGCGGGAGTTTTGGAGACCCAGTACTTC. This translates into CASSRGLAGVLETQYF.

The CDR3: CASSRGAGDSYEQYF. DNA for the CDR3: TGTGCCAGTAGTCGGGGGGCAGGGGACTCCTACGAGCAGTACTTC. The rearrangement links TRBV19 to TRBJ2-7; the D gene is possibly TRBD2 (7 bases). This CDR3 is built from 15 residues. The germline V gene encodes CDR1 LNHDA and CDR2 SQIVND (reference sequence). V gave up 5 bases and J gave up 0 bases, with 14 bases separating them.

J is TRBJ1-1 and V is TRBV7-9; D is undetermined. CDR3 length: 12 amino acids. V dropped 4 bases and J dropped 11 bases, with 14 bases sitting between them. CDR1 and CDR2 (germline): SEHNR, FQNEAQ (reference sequence). The CDR3 region is CASSSPGRVAFF. CDR3 nucleotides: TGTGCCAGCAGCTCCCCCGGTCGGGTGGCTTTCTTT.

This chain connects TRBV19 to TRBJ1-1, with D maybe TRBD1 (6 bases). The ends were cut back, 9 bases at V and 6 bases at J, with 20 bases in the middle. The CDR3 loop spans 14 amino acids. CDR1 LNHDA and CDR2 SQIVND come from the germline V gene (reference sequence). Here the CDR3 reads CASKTGTRLAEAFF. The CDR3 nucleotides read TGTGCCAGCAAAACAGGGACGAGACTGGCTGAAGCTTTCTTT.

This chain joins TRBV19 and TRBJ1-2; possibly TRBD1 for D (6 bases). CDR3 length: 13 residues. Germline CDR1 reads LNHDA; CDR2 reads SQIVND (reference sequence). Trimming removed 5 bases at V and 6 bases at J, with 13 bases between. CDR3 amino acids: CASSPRTVDGYTF. The CDR3, as DNA: TGTGCCAGTAGTCCCCGGACAGTGGATGGCTACACCTTC.